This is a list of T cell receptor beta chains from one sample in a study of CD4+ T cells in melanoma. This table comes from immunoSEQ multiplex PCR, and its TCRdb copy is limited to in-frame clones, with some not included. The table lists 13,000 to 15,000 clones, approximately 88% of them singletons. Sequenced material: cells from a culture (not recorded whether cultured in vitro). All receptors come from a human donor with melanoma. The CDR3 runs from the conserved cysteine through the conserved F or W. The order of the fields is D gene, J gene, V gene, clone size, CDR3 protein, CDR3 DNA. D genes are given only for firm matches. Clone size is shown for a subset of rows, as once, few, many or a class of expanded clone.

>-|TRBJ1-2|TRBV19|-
CASSTLEGFGYTF
TGTGCCAGTAGTACCTTGGAGGGGTTTGGCTACACCTTC
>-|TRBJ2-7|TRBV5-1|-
CASSPTSLDWDYEQYF
TGCGCCAGCAGCCCCACGTCACTCGACTGGGACTACGAGCAGTACTTC
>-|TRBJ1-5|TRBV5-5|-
CASSLREGRGDQPQHF
TGTGCCAGCAGCTTGCGGGAGGGGCGCGGGGATCAGCCCCAGCATTTT
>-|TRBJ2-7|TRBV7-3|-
CASSLGPGAAYEQYF
TGTGCCAGCAGCTTGGGGCCTGGGGCAGCCTACGAGCAGTACTTC
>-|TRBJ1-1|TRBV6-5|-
CASRNAGQNTEAFF
TGTGCCAGCAGAAATGCAGGACAGAACACTGAAGCTTTCTTT
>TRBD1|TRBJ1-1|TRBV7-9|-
CASGVTGGHTEAFF
TGTGCCAGCGGAGTCACAGGGGGCCACACTGAAGCTTTCTTT
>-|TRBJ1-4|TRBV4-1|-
CASSLQWLELREKLFF
TGCGCCAGCAGCCTCCAATGGCTGGAACTAAGGGAAAAACTGTTTTTT
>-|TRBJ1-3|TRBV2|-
CASSRPQAISGNTIYF
TGTGCCAGCAGCCGCCCCCAGGCGATCTCTGGAAACACCATATATTTT
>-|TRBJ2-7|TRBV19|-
CASSSQVRSYEQYF
TGTGCCAGTTCCTCCCAAGTAAGGTCCTACGAGCAGTACTTC
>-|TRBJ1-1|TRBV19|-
CASSIGGVNTEAFF
TGTGCCAGTAGTATTGGGGGAGTTAACACTGAAGCTTTCTTT
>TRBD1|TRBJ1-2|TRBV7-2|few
CASSRQGGRYGYTF
TGTGCCAGCAGCAGGCAAGGGGGCCGGTATGGCTACACCTTC
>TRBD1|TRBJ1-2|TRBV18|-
CASSPIDRAGGYTF
TGTGCCAGCTCACCAATCGACAGGGCCGGAGGCTACACCTTC
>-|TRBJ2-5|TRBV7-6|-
CASSLSGLETQYF
TGTGCCAGCAGCTTATCCGGGTTGGAGACCCAGTACTTC
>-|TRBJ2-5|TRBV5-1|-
CASSLIFRAGGYQETQYF
TGCGCCAGCAGCTTGATCTTCAGGGCCGGGGGCTACCAAGAGACCCAGTACTTC
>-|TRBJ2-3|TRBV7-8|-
CASRVRLSTDTQYF
TGTGCCAGCCGGGTTAGGTTGAGCACAGATACGCAGTATTTT
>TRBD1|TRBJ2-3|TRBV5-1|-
CASSHTGTGTDTQYF
TGCGCCAGCAGCCACACCGGGACAGGGACAGATACGCAGTATTTT
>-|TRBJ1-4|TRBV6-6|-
CASTIREKLFF
TGTGCCAGCACCATTAGGGAAAAACTGTTTTTT
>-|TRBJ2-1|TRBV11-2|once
CASSLDEGVPFF
TGTGCCAGCAGCTTAGACGAGGGCGTTCCGTTCTTC
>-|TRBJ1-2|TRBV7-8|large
CASSFLANYGYTF
TGTGCCAGCAGCTTTTTGGCTAACTATGGCTACACCTTC
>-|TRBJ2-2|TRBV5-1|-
CASSLGDRPQRWGTGELFF
TGCGCCAGCAGCCTGGGAGACAGGCCCCAGCGGTGGGGCACCGGGGAGCTGTTTTTT
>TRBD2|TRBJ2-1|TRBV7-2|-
CASSLGSGGAPNEQFF
TGTGCCAGCAGCCTAGGAAGCGGGGGGGCCCCAAATGAGCAGTTCTTC
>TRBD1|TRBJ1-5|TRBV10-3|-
CAISPSGGAGNQPQHF
TGTGCCATCAGCCCCTCAGGGGGGGCGGGCAATCAGCCCCAGCATTTT
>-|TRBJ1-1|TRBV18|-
CASSDQGVNTEAFF
TGTGCCAGCTCAGACCAGGGCGTGAACACTGAAGCTTTCTTT
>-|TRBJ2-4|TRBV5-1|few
CASSLGTKSGIQYF
TGCGCCAGCAGCTTGGGGACAAAATCCGGGATTCAGTACTTC
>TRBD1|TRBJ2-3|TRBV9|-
CASSAGQGLSTDTQYF
TGTGCCAGCAGCGCCGGACAGGGGCTAAGCACAGATACGCAGTATTTT
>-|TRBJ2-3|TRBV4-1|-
CASSPSKGRGTDTQYF
TGCGCCAGCAGCCCTTCAAAAGGGCGGGGCACAGATACGCAGTATTTT
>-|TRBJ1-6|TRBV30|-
CAWSVGGSPLHF
TGTGCCTGGAGTGTGGGGGGATCACCCCTCCACTTT
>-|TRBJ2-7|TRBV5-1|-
CASSLGFQGTYEQYF
TGCGCCAGCAGCTTGGGATTTCAGGGTACGTACGAGCAGTACTTC
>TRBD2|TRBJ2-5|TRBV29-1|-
CSVVGLAGLETQYF
TGCAGCGTTGTCGGGCTAGCGGGGTTGGAGACCCAGTACTTC
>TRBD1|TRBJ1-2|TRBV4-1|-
CASSHLPTGSGYTF
TGCGCCAGCAGCCACCTCCCGACAGGGAGTGGCTACACCTTC
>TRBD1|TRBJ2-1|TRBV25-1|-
CASSEWAGGSTTYNEQFF
TGTGCCAGCAGTGAATGGGCAGGGGGCTCTACCACCTACAATGAGCAGTTCTTC
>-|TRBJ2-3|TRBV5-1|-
CASSERQSDRLSHFTDTQYF
TGCGCCAGCAGCGAACGACAGAGCGATCGCCTGTCCCATTTCACAGATACGCAGTATTTT
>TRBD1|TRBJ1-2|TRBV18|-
CASSSQGAWGYTF
TGTGCCAGCTCGTCCCAGGGGGCTTGGGGCTACACCTTC
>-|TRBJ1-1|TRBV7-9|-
CASSPAAPNTEAFF
TGTGCCAGCAGCCCAGCGGCTCCGAACACTGAAGCTTTCTTT
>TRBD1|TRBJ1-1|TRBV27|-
CASSLGQGRRNTEAFF
TGTGCCAGCAGTTTAGGACAGGGCCGAAGGAACACTGAAGCTTTCTTT
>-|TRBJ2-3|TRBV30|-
CAWSQGISSTDTQYF
TGTGCCTGGAGTCAAGGTATTTCTAGCACAGATACGCAGTATTTT
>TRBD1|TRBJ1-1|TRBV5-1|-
CASSTWTGIDTEAFF
TGCGCCAGCAGCACCTGGACAGGGATCGACACTGAAGCTTTCTTT
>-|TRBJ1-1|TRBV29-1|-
CSVGEGLNTEAFF
TGCAGCGTTGGGGAGGGCCTGAACACTGAAGCTTTCTTT
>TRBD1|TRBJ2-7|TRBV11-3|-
CASSKEGTDVKSEQYF
TGTGCCAGCAGCAAAGAAGGGACAGACGTGAAGAGCGAGCAGTACTTC
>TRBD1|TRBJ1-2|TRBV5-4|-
CASSYGQANYGYTF
TGTGCCAGCAGCTACGGACAGGCAAACTATGGCTACACCTTC
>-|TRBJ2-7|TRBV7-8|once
CASSLGPTVYEQYF
TGTGCCAGCAGCTTAGGCCCCACGGTCTACGAGCAGTACTTC
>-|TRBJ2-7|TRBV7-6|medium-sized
CASSFGEQYF
TGTGCCAGCAGCTTCGGCGAGCAGTACTTC
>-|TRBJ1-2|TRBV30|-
CAWSMRHGYTF
TGTGCCTGGAGTATGAGGCATGGCTACACCTTC
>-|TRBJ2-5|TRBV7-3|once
CASSLTPGGPGGTQYF
TGTGCCAGCAGCTTAACTCCGGGGGGCCCCGGTGGGACCCAGTACTTC
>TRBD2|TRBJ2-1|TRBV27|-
CASSRLAGGLANEQFF
TGTGCCAGCAGTAGACTAGCGGGGGGATTGGCGAATGAGCAGTTCTTC
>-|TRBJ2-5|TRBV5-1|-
CASVSPGSEVQYF
TGCGCCAGCGTTTCACCGGGATCTGAGGTCCAGTACTTC
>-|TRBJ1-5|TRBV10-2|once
CASSSQGNQPQHF
TGCGCCAGCAGTTCACAGGGTAATCAGCCCCAGCATTTT
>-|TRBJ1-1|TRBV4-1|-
CASSRQSRTNTEAFF
TGCGCCAGCAGCCGACAGAGCCGAACGAACACTGAAGCTTTCTTT
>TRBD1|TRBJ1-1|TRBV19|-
CASRQRTGVDTEAFF
TGTGCCAGTCGACAGAGGACAGGGGTGGACACTGAAGCTTTCTTT